This TCR beta chain was retrieved from a study of CD8+ T cells in alopecia areata. The germline CDR1 and CDR2 sequences are MNHEY and SVGAGI. V was clipped by 5 bases and J by 3 bases; unmatched bases: 5. The CDR3 has 15 residues. In each case, RNA was isolated and then reverse transcribed into cDNA as the sequencing template. Sequencing was performed with immunoSEQ multiplex PCR; in TCRdb, only in-frame clones are kept and a portion is missing. The table has 90,000 to 120,000 clones, roughly 84% seen once. Sample treatment: oral pan-JAK inhibitor, 5-10 mg twice daily. Both CD4+ and CD8+ T cells were separated by sorting PBMCs. With regard to this clone: The target antigen is unknown.

General study results and limits: Greater clonality was observed in lesional scalp samples, especially alopecia totalis/universalis, versus normal scalp. During tofacitinib treatment, many expanded lesional clones remained in scalp and blood.

The material sequenced was CD8+ T cells sorted from blood, taken at week 24, from a patient treated with tofacitinib. The chain links TRBV6-5 to TRBJ2-7; 12 nucleotides align to TRBD2. This receptor was identified in a human donor with alopecia areata. The CDR3 is CASSRGLAGVYEQYF. The CDR3 nucleotides are TGTGCCAGCAGTAGGGGACTAGCGGGTGTCTACGAGCAGTACTTC.